The rows below give T cell receptor beta chains drawn from one sample of a study of Graves' ophthalmopathy and Graves' hyperthyroidism. TCRdb called the multiplex PCR reads again in MiXCR, with one record for every CDR3 protein. The data hold hundreds of thousands of distinct CDR3 sequences, with under 25% observed a single time. The specimen was peripheral blood. The receptor source for this set is a woman younger than 35 with stable Graves' hyperthyroidism. CDR3s include the opening cysteine and the closing phenylalanine or tryptophan. Fields, in order: clone size, V gene, CDR3 protein. A row's size may be missing; if present it is once, few, many or a size class.

clone_size: many; v_call: TRBV5-1; cdr3_aa: CASSFKRGGETQYF
clone_size: .; v_call: TRBV6-5; cdr3_aa: CASSSTGLGGQETQYF
clone_size: .; v_call: TRBV20-1; cdr3_aa: CSAPPGGAITEAFF
clone_size: many; v_call: TRBV7-3; cdr3_aa: CASSLAGGGNTEAFF
clone_size: many; v_call: TRBV12-3/TRBV12-4; cdr3_aa: CASSRSTGGPTEAFF
clone_size: .; v_call: TRBV19; cdr3_aa: CASSPQGEFTRELFF
clone_size: few; v_call: TRBV20-1; cdr3_aa: CSASPGHGYTF
clone_size: many; v_call: TRBV20-1; cdr3_aa: CSARDQRRGLEQYF
clone_size: many; v_call: TRBV6-5; cdr3_aa: CASRATGDNSPLHF
clone_size: many; v_call: TRBV18; cdr3_aa: CASSPVPGQGETQYF
clone_size: many; v_call: TRBV18; cdr3_aa: CASSRGSYNSPLHF
clone_size: many; v_call: TRBV12-3/TRBV12-4; cdr3_aa: CASRHRQGSPKNIQYF
clone_size: many; v_call: TRBV29-1; cdr3_aa: CSVGPLGHHTEAFF
clone_size: few; v_call: TRBV28; cdr3_aa: CASSLWTVSYEQYF
clone_size: .; v_call: TRBV15; cdr3_aa: CATITRGDQYF
clone_size: many; v_call: TRBV7-8; cdr3_aa: CASSTHELAYEQYF
clone_size: once; v_call: TRBV6-5; cdr3_aa: CASSFRQLYTDAFF
clone_size: .; v_call: TRBV6-1; cdr3_aa: CASSDRVGYEQYF
clone_size: many; v_call: TRBV11-2; cdr3_aa: CASSKTGGSTEAFF
clone_size: .; v_call: TRBV30; cdr3_aa: CAWRAGTGAGNTIYF
clone_size: .; v_call: TRBV7-8; cdr3_aa: CASSPPIRLVSYEQYF
clone_size: .; v_call: TRBV6-1; cdr3_aa: CASSVDHYGGLGYEQYF
clone_size: .; v_call: TRBV6-1; cdr3_aa: CASSKATATNTEAFF
clone_size: once; v_call: TRBV12-3/TRBV12-4; cdr3_aa: CASSPEASYEQYF
clone_size: many; v_call: TRBV12-3/TRBV12-4; cdr3_aa: CASSFADTEAFF
clone_size: .; v_call: TRBV9; cdr3_aa: CASSGKTGQGVSGELFF
clone_size: .; v_call: TRBV18; cdr3_aa: CASSPDRGLDIALHF
clone_size: .; v_call: TRBV12-3/TRBV12-4; cdr3_aa: CASSLQGPSDYGYTF
clone_size: few; v_call: TRBV5-1; cdr3_aa: CASSYRTSGNTGELFF
clone_size: many; v_call: TRBV25-1; cdr3_aa: CASSEYMGVTQETQYF
clone_size: many; v_call: TRBV2; cdr3_aa: CASSVETTKLLGYGYTF